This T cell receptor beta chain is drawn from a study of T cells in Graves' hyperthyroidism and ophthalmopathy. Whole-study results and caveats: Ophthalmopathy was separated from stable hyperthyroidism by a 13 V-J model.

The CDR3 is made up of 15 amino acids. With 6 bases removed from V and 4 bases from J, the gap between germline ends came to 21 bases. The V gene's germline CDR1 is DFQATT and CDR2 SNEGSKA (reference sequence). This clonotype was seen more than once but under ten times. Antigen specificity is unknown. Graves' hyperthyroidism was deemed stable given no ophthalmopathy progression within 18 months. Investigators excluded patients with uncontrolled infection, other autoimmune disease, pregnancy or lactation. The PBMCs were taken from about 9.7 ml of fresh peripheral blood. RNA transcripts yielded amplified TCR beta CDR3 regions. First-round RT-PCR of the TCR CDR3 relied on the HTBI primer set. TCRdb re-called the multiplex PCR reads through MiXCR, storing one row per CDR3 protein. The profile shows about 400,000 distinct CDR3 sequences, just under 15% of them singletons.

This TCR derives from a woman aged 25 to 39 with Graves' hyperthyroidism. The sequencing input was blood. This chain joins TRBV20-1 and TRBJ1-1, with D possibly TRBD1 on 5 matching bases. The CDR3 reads CSAPHILGVSTEAFF. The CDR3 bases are TGCAGTGCACCCCATATTTTGGGGGTGAGCACTGAAGCTTTCTTT.